This entry lists 21 T cell receptor beta chains sequenced from one sample in a study of T cells in localized non-small cell lung cancer. Using immunoSEQ multiplex PCR, the repertoire was profiled, and TCRdb retains in-frame clones only, with some absent. The table includes some 1,300 clones, approximately 29% detected once. The source was normal lung tissue next to the tumor, collected before any cancer treatment. The receptors were sampled from a male donor older than 55 with stage I squamous cell lung carcinoma.

This clone has only a few counts. This chain connects TRBV6-8 to TRBJ1-5; a possible D gene is TRBD1 (6 bases). V lost 4 bases and J lost 3, with 10 bases in between. This CDR3 spans 14 amino acids. Germline V lookup: CDR1 MNHGY, CDR2 SAAAGT. The CDR3 is CASSSTGFNQPQHF. Here the CDR3 DNA reads TGTGCCAGCAGTTCGACAGGATTCAATCAGCCCCAGCATTTT.

The genes are TRBV11-3 and TRBJ2-3; no clear D. Trimming stripped 5 bases from V and 0 bases from J, with 12 bases between. The CDR3 covers 15 residues. Looked up from germline, CDR1 is SGHNT and CDR2 is YENEEA. The CDR3, as DNA: TGTGCCAGCAGCCCGGAGTACTCTAGCACAGATACGCAGTATTTT. Its translation is CASSPEYSSTDTQYF.

This clone was seen only a few times. The chain uses TRBV4-1 and TRBJ1-1; no clear D gene. The CDR3 covers 17 residues. Trimming removed 3 bases at V and 0 bases at J, with 17 bases between. CDR1 and CDR2 from the germline V gene are MGHRA and YSYEKL. The CDR3 DNA reads as TGCGCCAGCAGCCATTATTCTACCGGGATACTGAACACTGAAGCTTTCTTT. Its translation: CASSHYSTGILNTEAFF.

The V gene is TRBV30, the J gene TRBJ1-5, with D perhaps TRBD1 (5 bases). The length of the CDR3 is 13 residues. The V end was cut by 0 bases, the J end by 6 bases, with 9 bases between. The germline V gene has CDR1 GTSNPN and CDR2 SVGIG (reference sequence). CDR3: CAWSVSGGQPQHF. CDR3 in DNA: TGTGCCTGGAGTGTAAGTGGGGGTCAGCCCCAGCATTTT.

The chain has TRBV6-8 and TRBJ1-3, with a possible D match to TRBD1 (6 bases). The CDR3 loop spans 14 amino acids. The V end lost 7 bases, the J end lost 0 bases, and 10 bases lay between the germline ends. Germline loops: CDR1 MNHGY, CDR2 SAAAGT. The CDR3 protein is CASNREYSGNTIYF. In nucleotides, the CDR3 is TGTGCCAGCAACAGGGAATACTCTGGAAACACCATATATTTT.

This clone was found a few times. V usage is TRBV6-8 and J usage is TRBJ1-6, with a possible D match to TRBD1 (6 bases). Germline-derived CDR1 and CDR2 are MNHGY and SAAAGT. Trimming shortened V by 0 bases and J by 7 bases, and 16 bases separated the two germline ends. CDR3 length: 17 amino acids. This CDR3 is CASSYSMGAGLNSPLHF. CDR3 nucleotide sequence: TGTGCCAGCAGTTACTCGATGGGGGCAGGGCTGAATTCACCCCTCCACTTT.

The chain recombines TRBV6-8 with TRBJ1-2; D may be TRBD1 (5 bases). There are 13 residues in the CDR3. Germline lookup yields CDR1 MNHGY and CDR2 SAAAGT. Trimming shortened V by 8 bases and J by 3 bases, and 13 bases separated the two germline ends. Here the CDR3 DNA reads TGTGCCAGCCTCGGTACAGGCGACTATGGCTACACCTTC. Amino acid sequence: CASLGTGDYGYTF.

The chain recombines TRBV18 with TRBJ2-7, with 7 bases aligning to TRBD1. The germline CDR1 and CDR2 sequences are KGHSH and LQKENI. The CDR3 totals 15 residues. V lost 3 bases to trimming and J lost 4 bases; unmatched junction nucleotides: 9. The CDR3 here is CASSPPDRTGYEQYF. CDR3 sequence (DNA): TGTGCCAGCTCACCGCCGGACAGGACGGGTTACGAGCAGTACTTC.

V is TRBV19 and J is TRBJ1-2, with unresolved D. The V gene's germline CDR1 is LNHDA and CDR2 SQIVND (reference sequence). The length of the CDR3 is 14 residues. Trimming stripped 5 bases from V and 4 bases from J, with 14 bases between. CDR3 nucleotides: TGTGCCAGTAGTTCCGTTGAAGGGCCCTATGGCTACACCTTC. Translation gives CASSSVEGPYGYTF. The variable domain in full, completed from reference TRBV19 and TRBJ1-2, reads DGGITQSPKYLFRKEGQNVTLSCEQNLNHDAMYWYRQDPGQGLRLIYYSQIVNDFQKGDIAEGYSVSREKKESFPLTVTSAQKNPTAFYLCASSSVEGPYGYTFGSGTRLTVV.

The chain links TRBV6-8 to TRBJ1-1; weak D call: TRBD1 (5 bases). Germline CDR1 reads MNHGY; CDR2 reads SAAAGT. This CDR3 region has 14 residues. Trimming took off 10 bases at V and 1 base at J, with 16 bases between the two ends. In DNA, the CDR3 is TGTGCCATCAGCGGGGACCGCCAGAACACTGAAGCTTTCTTT. The encoded protein is CAISGDRQNTEAFF.

The J gene is TRBJ2-2, the V gene TRBV14; 9 bases are shared with TRBD1. The CDR3 is 15 residues long. Germline CDR1 is SGHDN and CDR2 is FVKESK. Trimming at V came to 4 bases and at J to 5 bases, leaving 5 bases not matched to a gene. The CDR3 sequence is CASSLTGGRTGELFF. As DNA, the CDR3 is TGTGCCAGCAGCCTAACAGGGGGCAGGACCGGGGAGCTGTTTTTT.

The CDR3 DNA reads TGTGCCAGTACCCCGACAGGGGGCCGGCCTTGGGATACGCAGTATTTT. Residues: CASTPTGGRPWDTQYF. V usage is TRBV19 and J usage is TRBJ2-3, with 10 nucleotides matching TRBD1. The CDR3 is 16 residues long. With 7 bases clipped from V and 6 bases from J, the junction kept 13 bases outside the gene matches. The germline gives CDR1 LNHDA, CDR2 SQIVND (reference sequence). Combining the CDR3 with reference TRBV19 and TRBJ2-3 gives the whole variable domain DGGITQSPKYLFRKEGQNVTLSCEQNLNHDAMYWYRQDPGQGLRLIYYSQIVNDFQKGDIAEGYSVSREKKESFPLTVTSAQKNPTAFYLCASTPTGGRPWDTQYFGPGTRLTVL.

The V gene is TRBV5-1, the J gene TRBJ1-3; no definite D call. CDR3 size: 17 residues. V gave up 0 bases and J gave up 2 bases, with 15 bases separating them. In germline, CDR1 is SGHRS, CDR2 YFSETQ. DNA for the CDR3: TGCGCCAGCAGCTTGGCCGAACACCTCCACGCTGGAAACACCATATATTTT. Translating gives CASSLAEHLHAGNTIYF.

V and J are TRBV30 and TRBJ2-3; 9 bases match TRBD1. The CDR3 sequence is 14 residues long. Germline V lookup: CDR1 GTSNPN, CDR2 SVGIG (reference sequence). Losses at the gene ends were 5 bases for V and 7 bases for J; bases not matched to a gene: 10. CDR3 sequence reads: CAWGTGTGFHTQYF. The CDR3 bases are TGTGCCTGGGGGACCGGGACAGGGTTCCATACGCAGTATTTT.

Relative to its sample, this clone is medium-sized. The chain combines TRBV11-3 with TRBJ1-6; 11 positions agree with TRBD1. The V segment lost 5 bases and the J segment 5 bases; nucleotides outside the gene matches: 8. CDR3 length: 17 amino acids. The V gene's germline CDR1 is SGHNT and CDR2 YENEEA. DNA for the CDR3: TGTGCCAGCAGCCCGGGACAGGGGGGAGTAAATAATTCACCCCTCCACTTT. It is translated as CASSPGQGGVNNSPLHF.

This clone was seen more than once but under ten times. The J gene is TRBJ2-6, the V gene TRBV28, with a possible D match to TRBD2 (5 bases). Trimming cost V 2 bases and J 2 bases, with 10 bases left between them. Germline loops: CDR1 MDHEN, CDR2 SYDVKM. CDR3 size: 16 residues. For the CDR3, the DNA is TGTGCCAGCAGTTTACTTTCCGGGGCTGGGGCCAACGTCCTGACTTTC. Its translation is CASSLLSGAGANVLTF.

The chain combines TRBV19 with TRBJ1-1; no clear D. Germline values: CDR1 LNHDA, CDR2 SQIVND (reference sequence). V was cut by 2 bases and J by 1 base, with 8 bases left in between. The CDR3 spans 14 residues. The CDR3 spells CASSIYDWNTEAFF. The CDR3 DNA follows: TGTGCCAGTAGTATATACGACTGGAACACTGAAGCTTTCTTT.

The gene calls are TRBV9 and TRBJ2-5; D unclear. This CDR3 is 15 amino acids long. The germline V and J ends were trimmed by 0 bases and 5 bases, with 14 bases remaining between them. Germline V gene data show CDR1 as SGDLS and CDR2 as YYNGEE. The CDR3: CASSVGGSSVETQYF. The CDR3 DNA reads as TGTGCCAGCAGCGTAGGAGGATCGTCTGTCGAGACCCAGTACTTC.

Worth noting for this clone: The junction departs from the called germline gene at one end, perhaps through a read error. V usage is TRBV6-8 and J usage is TRBJ1-2; no clear D. The germline V gene encodes CDR1 MNHGY and CDR2 SAAAGT. CDR3 size: 12 residues. CDR3 region: CAISVEGYGYTF. In DNA, the CDR3 is TGTGCCATCAGTGTAGAAGGGTATGGCTACACCTTC.

In its sample, this clone is medium-sized. The V and J genes are TRBV9 and TRBJ1-6; TRBD1 is a possible D gene (5 bases). CDR1 SGDLS and CDR2 YYNGEE come from the germline V gene. The CDR3 runs 15 residues. Trimming took off 4 bases at V and 9 bases at J, with 17 bases between the two ends. CDR3 sequence: CASSLSGPGGSPLHF. CDR3 coding DNA: TGTGCCAGCAGCCTCAGCGGACCCGGGGGTTCACCCCTCCACTTT.

The rearrangement links TRBV19 to TRBJ1-1, with D hard to call. This CDR3 region has 13 residues. Germline assignment: CDR1 LNHDA and CDR2 SQIVND (reference sequence). V lost 3 bases to trimming and J lost 0 bases, with 5 bases between them. CDR3 amino acids: CASSIGVNTEAFF. The CDR3 DNA sequence: TGTGCCAGTAGTATCGGGGTGAACACTGAAGCTTTCTTT.